This T cell receptor beta chain came from a study of Ad26.COV2.S vaccination and SARS-CoV-2 variants (dated by TCRdb to about 2021). With respect to the entire study: Vaccine-arm donors were drawn from COV1001, a multicentre, randomized, double-blind, placebo-controlled phase I-IIa trial of Ad26.COV2.S in healthy adults. TCRbeta repertoire sequencing served as the tool for gauging how specific and how broad the SARS-CoV-2-reactive T cell receptors were following Ad26.COV2.S vaccination. Investigators did not know the trial group allocation while performing experiments and assessing outcomes. The TCR-sequenced set comprised around 32 samples: around 20 Ad26.COV2.S vaccine recipients, 5 placebo recipients and 8 SARS-CoV-2 convalescent individuals. Ad26.COV2.S was administered intramuscularly at 5 x 10^10 or 1 x 10^11 viral particles, either as a single shot or as two shots given 56 days apart. Trial participants were randomized into five groups of five, in which low-dose or high-dose Ad26.COV2.S was given once or twice, or placebo was given on both occasions. General conclusions and limits of the study: Spike-specific TCR breadth was higher in Ad26.COV2.S recipients than in placebo recipients (P = 0.0014). After vaccination, spike-specific CD8+ and CD4+ T cell responses were reported to show substantial breadth. According to the authors, total T cell responses may have been underestimated by the TCR breadth and depth analyses. The study lacked the statistical power to compare responses across vaccine doses or regimens. Comparable non-spike TCR breadth was observed between vaccine and placebo recipients, consistent with only spike being contained in the vaccine.

The germline V gene provides CDR1 SGHTA and CDR2 FQGTGA. Unmatched junction bases come to 5, with V trimmed by 5 bases and J by 7 bases. The CDR3 numbers 13 residues from cysteine through phenylalanine. This entry keeps only the CDR3 DNA: 39 bases, framed from base 1. The immunoSEQ Assay was used to sequence TCRbeta CDR3 regions. After extraction, genomic DNA underwent amplification by bias-controlled multiplex PCR, followed by high-throughput sequencing. Per the original workflow: To quantify the absolute abundance of each unique TCRbeta CDR3 region, sequences were collapsed and filtered. Usable DNA was measured by amplifying reference genes present in all nucleated cells, and TCRbeta template counts were normalized to that usable DNA to estimate T cell fraction. Repertoire TCRs were annotated as SARS-CoV-2-specific when V gene, CDR3 amino acid sequence and J gene were exactly matched to a known reactive TCR set. The reference SARS-CoV-2 TCR set was obtained from MIRA and was filtered for enrichment in COVID-19-positive ImmuneCODE repertoires, whereby public or cross-reactive TCRs were removed. Drawing on the MIRA antigens, annotated TCRs were analysed further at the level of specific ORF or position within ORF. Breadth was defined as annotated unique rearrangements over total unique productive rearrangements; depth was the summed frequency of those rearrangements. Group comparisons of TCR breadth used two-sided Wilcoxon rank-sum tests. TCRdb holds this immuneACCESS table with in-frame rearrangements only. Some clones are missing; in checked studies, unresolved V genes explain under half, and the rest has no known cause. V and J calls and clone size are those listed in that table; D and trimming were worked out from the DNA. Present in this sample are 380,000 or so clones, 75% to 90% of which were seen just once. Clones ranked in the top ten supply around 11% of the sample.

In the paper's terms, the treatment or condition label means: some 19 received Ad26.COV2.S at low or high dose, single or two shots; several received placebo; per-sample allocation not given. For vaccine and placebo recipients, the sequenced repertoires came from samples collected on day 63 after the first injection. Between 29 July and 7 August 2020, Cohort 1b enrolled 25 adults aged 18-55 years at one site in Boston, USA. Ad26.COV2.S was a replication-incompetent adenovirus type 26 vector expressing a prefusion-stabilized SARS-CoV-2 spike protein from the original Wuhan strain. Concerning this clone itself: The clone's antigen remains unknown. One base away there is no much larger clone; base qualities are not given.

The TCR was taken from a person aged 18 to 65 who received the Ad26.COV2.S COVID-19 vaccine or a placebo. This specimen consisted of peripheral blood, obtained in a trial of Ad26.COV2.S vaccine versus placebo. The rearrangement joined TRBV7-3 to TRBJ2-1, with 7 central nucleotides matching TRBD1. The bases read TGTGCCAGCAGCCTTGGGACAGCAAATGAGCAGTTCTTC. It translates as CASSLGTANEQFF.